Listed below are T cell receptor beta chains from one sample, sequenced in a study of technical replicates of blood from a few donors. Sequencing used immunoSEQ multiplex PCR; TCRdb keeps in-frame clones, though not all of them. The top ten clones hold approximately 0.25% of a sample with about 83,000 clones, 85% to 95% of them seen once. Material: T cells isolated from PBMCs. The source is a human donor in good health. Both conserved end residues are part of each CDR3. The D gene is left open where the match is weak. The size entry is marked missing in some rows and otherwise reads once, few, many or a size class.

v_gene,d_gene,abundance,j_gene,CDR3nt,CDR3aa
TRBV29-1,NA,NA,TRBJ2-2,TGCAGCGTTGAGGGCCAAAACACCGGGGAGCTGTTTTTT,CSVEGQNTGELFF
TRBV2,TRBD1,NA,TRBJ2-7,TGTGCCAGCACTAGAGACAGGGGCGAGCAGTACTTC,CASTRDRGEQYF
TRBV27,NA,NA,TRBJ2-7,TGTGCCAGCAGGCCAGGACAGATTGCCTACGAGCAGTACTTC,CASRPGQIAYEQYF
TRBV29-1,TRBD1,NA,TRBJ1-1,TGCAGCACACAGACAGGGGGAAACACTGAAGCTTTCTTT,CSTQTGGNTEAFF
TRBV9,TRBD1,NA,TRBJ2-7,TGTGCCAGCAGCGTAGGTTTGGCAGGGGGCTTTTACGAGCAGTACTTC,CASSVGLAGGFYEQYF
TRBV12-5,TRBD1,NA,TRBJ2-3,TGTGCTAGTGGCTTGGGACAGGGGAGGGCAGATACGCAGTATTTT,CASGLGQGRADTQYF
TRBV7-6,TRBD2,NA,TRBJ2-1,TGTGCCAGCAGCCCCGGGACTAGCGGGTCGGTCTCCTACAATGAGCAGTTCTTC,CASSPGTSGSVSYNEQFF
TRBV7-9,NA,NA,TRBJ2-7,TGTGCCAGCAGCGCCGGACAGTTGTCCTACGAGCAGTACTTC,CASSAGQLSYEQYF
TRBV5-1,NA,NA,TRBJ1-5,TGCGCCAGCAGCGTAGAGGGACTTCAGCCCCAGCATTTT,CASSVEGLQPQHF
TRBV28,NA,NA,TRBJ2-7,TGTGCCAGCAGAATCGCCGTAGCGAGAGAGCAGTACTTC,CASRIAVAREQYF
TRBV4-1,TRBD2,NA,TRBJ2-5,TGCGCCAGCAGACGGACTAGTCGGGAGACCCAGTACTTC,CASRRTSRETQYF
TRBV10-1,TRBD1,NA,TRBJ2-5,TGCGCCAGCAGTGCCGGGACAGGGGGCGTGGGAGAGACCCAGTACTTC,CASSAGTGGVGETQYF
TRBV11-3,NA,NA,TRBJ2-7,TGTGCCAGCAGCTTGTCCAACTCCTACGAGCAGTACTTC,CASSLSNSYEQYF
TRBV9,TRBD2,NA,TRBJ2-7,TGTGCCAGCAGCGTAGTAGGCGGGGGGCCCTCCGACGAGCAGTACTTC,CASSVVGGGPSDEQYF
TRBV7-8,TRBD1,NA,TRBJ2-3,TGTGCCAGCAGCTTAGCCCCGCCCGGAGTGACAGGGCCTTCAGATACGCAGTATTTT,CASSLAPPGVTGPSDTQYF
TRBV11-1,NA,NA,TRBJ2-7,TGTGCCAGCAGCTATGAAGTGGGAGGGGGCTACGAGCAGTACTTC,CASSYEVGGGYEQYF
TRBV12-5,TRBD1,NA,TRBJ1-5,TGTGCTAGTGGTTATTCCCCAGGGGGCATAAGCAATCAGCCCCAGCATTTT,CASGYSPGGISNQPQHF
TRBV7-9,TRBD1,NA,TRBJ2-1,TGTGCCAGCAGCCCCCGGACAGGTCTCTCCTACAATGAGCAGTTCTTC,CASSPRTGLSYNEQFF
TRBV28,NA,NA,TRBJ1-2,TGTGCCAGCAGTCCTTCTCCGGACGGGAGGACCTATGGCTACACCTTC,CASSPSPDGRTYGYTF
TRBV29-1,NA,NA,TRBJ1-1,TGCAGCGTTGATGCCTCCGACAGGAACACTGAAGCTTTCTTT,CSVDASDRNTEAFF
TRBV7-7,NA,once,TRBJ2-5,TGTGCTAGCAGCTTGCGGAAGAACGATGAGACCCAGTACTTC,CASSLRKNDETQYF
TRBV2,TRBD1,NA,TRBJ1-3,TGTGCCAGCAGTGAACAGGGGGACGGAAACACCATATATTTT,CASSEQGDGNTIYF
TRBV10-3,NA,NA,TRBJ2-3,TGTGCCATCAGTGATCGGGGTAGCGCAACAGATACGCAGTATTTT,CAISDRGSATDTQYF
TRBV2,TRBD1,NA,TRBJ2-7,TGTGCCAGCAGTTCCGGGACAGGGCCCTACGAGCAGTACTTC,CASSSGTGPYEQYF
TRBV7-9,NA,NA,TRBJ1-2,TGTGCCAGCAGCTTAGGCAGAGGGGGTAACTATGGCTACACCTTC,CASSLGRGGNYGYTF
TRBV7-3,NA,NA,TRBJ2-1,TGTGCCAGCAGCCCTATAGGGGAAGGTCGCTTGGGGGAGCAGTTCTTC,CASSPIGEGRLGEQFF
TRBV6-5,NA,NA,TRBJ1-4,TGTGCCAGCACCAAGGGGGGGGAACTGTTTTTT,CASTKGGELFF
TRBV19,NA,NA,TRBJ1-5,TGTGCCAGTACCAAAGGGGGGGAGGTCCAGCATTTT,CASTKGGEVQHF
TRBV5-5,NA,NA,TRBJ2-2,TGTGCCAGCAGCATGACAGGGGAGCTGTTTTTT,CASSMTGELFF
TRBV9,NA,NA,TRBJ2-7,TGTGCCAGCAGCCCCAGGCCCGGCCCCAGGTACGAGCAGTACTTC,CASSPRPGPRYEQYF
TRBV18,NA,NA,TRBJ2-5,TGTGCCAGCTCACCCCCGGGGGACGGGACCCAGTACTTC,CASSPPGDGTQYF
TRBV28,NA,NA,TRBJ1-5,TGTGCCAGCAGTCAGGGTCAGCCCCAGCATTTT,CASSQGQPQHF
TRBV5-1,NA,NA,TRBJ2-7,TGCGCCAGCAGCCCGACAGGATTCTACGAGCAGTACTTC,CASSPTGFYEQYF
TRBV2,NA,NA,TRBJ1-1,TGTGCCAGCAGTCAGCAGGCCCGCACTGAAGCTTTCTTT,CASSQQARTEAFF
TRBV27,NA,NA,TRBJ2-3,TGTGCCAGCAGTTTATCCAGGGCCCAAAGCACAGATACGCAGTATTTT,CASSLSRAQSTDTQYF
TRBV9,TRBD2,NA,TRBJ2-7,TGTGCCAGCAGCGAGAGCGGGGTGAGCTCCTACGAGCAGTACTTC,CASSESGVSSYEQYF
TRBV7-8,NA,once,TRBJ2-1,TGTGCCAGCAGCTTAGGTGGGACTTCTAATGAGCAGTTCTTC,CASSLGGTSNEQFF
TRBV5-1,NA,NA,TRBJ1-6,TGCGCCAGTAAGAAACACAGGGTCGGGTCCTATAATTCACCCCTCCACTTT,CASKKHRVGSYNSPLHF
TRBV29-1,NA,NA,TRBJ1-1,TGCAGCGTCCTGGACACGGAAGCTTTCTTT,CSVLDTEAFF
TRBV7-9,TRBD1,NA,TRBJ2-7,TGTGCCAGCAGCTTAAGGGACAGGGGCTACGAGCAGTACTTC,CASSLRDRGYEQYF
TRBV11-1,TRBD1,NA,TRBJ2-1,TGTGCCAGCAGCCCGCCGACAGGGTATGAGCAGTTCTTC,CASSPPTGYEQFF
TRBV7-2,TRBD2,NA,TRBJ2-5,TGTGCCAGCAGCCTTAGACTAGCGGGAGGTTGGGAGACCCAGTACTTC,CASSLRLAGGWETQYF
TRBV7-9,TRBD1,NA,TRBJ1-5,TGTGCCAGCAGCCGGGACAGTGGATGGAGTCAGCCCCAGCATTTT,CASSRDSGWSQPQHF
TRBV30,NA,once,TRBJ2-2,TGTGCCTGGAGTTATCTGGGGGGGCCTTCCGGGGAGCTGTTTTTT,CAWSYLGGPSGELFF
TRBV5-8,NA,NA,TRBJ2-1,TGTGCCAGCAGCTTCAGGGCTAGCTCCTACAATGAGCAGTTCTTC,CASSFRASSYNEQFF
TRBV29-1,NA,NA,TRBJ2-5,TGCAGCGTTGAAGGACAGGAAGGGGAGACCCAGTACTTC,CSVEGQEGETQYF
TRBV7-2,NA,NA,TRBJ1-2,TGTGCCAGCAGCTTAGGGACAGTGCTGGGCTACACCTTC,CASSLGTVLGYTF
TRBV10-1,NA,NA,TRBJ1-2,TGCGCCAGCAATCAAAACAGCTATGGCTACACCTTC,CASNQNSYGYTF
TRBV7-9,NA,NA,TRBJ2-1,TGTGCCAGCAGCTACGACAGCTACTACAATGAGCAGTTCTTC,CASSYDSYYNEQFF
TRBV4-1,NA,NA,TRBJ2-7,TGCGCCAGCAGCCAAGGACAGGGAGGCTCCTACGAGCAGTACTTC,CASSQGQGGSYEQYF
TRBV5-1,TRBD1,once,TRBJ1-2,TGCGCCAGCAGCTTTGGACAGGGAGAAGGCTACACCTTC,CASSFGQGEGYTF
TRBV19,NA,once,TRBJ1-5,TGTGCCAGTAGTATTATAGGGGATTATCAGCCCCAGCATTTT,CASSIIGDYQPQHF
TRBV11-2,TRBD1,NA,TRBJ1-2,TGTGCCAGCAGCTTGGGACAGGGGGGAAACTATGGCTACACCTTC,CASSLGQGGNYGYTF
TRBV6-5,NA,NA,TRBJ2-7,TGTGCCAGCAGGCGGGGACCAGAATCAACCTACGAGCAGTACTTC,CASRRGPESTYEQYF